Listed here are 24 T cell receptor beta chains from one sample, sequenced in a study of shared clonotypes between healthy human individuals. Produced via immunoSEQ multiplex PCR; TCRdb's table is partial and in-frame only. The data contain roughly 1.4 million clones, approximately 98.5% of them singletons. Sequenced sample: naive CD4+ T cells sorted from blood. The subset here: CD45RA+ positively selected. Receptor source: a man between 25 and 39 years old in good health.

This clone was counted a single time. The chain joins TRBV5-1 to TRBJ2-2; D remains ambiguous. The CDR3 covers 13 residues. Germline CDR1 reads SGHRS; CDR2 reads YFSETQ. Trimming removed 0 bases from V and 6 bases from J, with 6 bases in between. Here the CDR3 reads CASSLARSGELFF. In DNA, the CDR3 is TGCGCCAGCAGCTTGGCGAGGTCCGGGGAGCTGTTTTTT.

The chain combines TRBV6-5 with TRBJ2-1; D gene ambiguous. Germline values: CDR1 MNHEY, CDR2 SVGAGI. The V gene lost 5 bases and the J gene lost 0 bases, with 11 bases spanning the gap. This CDR3 comprises 15 residues. The CDR3 is CASSPDASSYNEQFF. The CDR3 DNA follows: TGTGCCAGCAGTCCCGACGCCAGCTCCTACAATGAGCAGTTCTTC.

V is TRBV9 and J is TRBJ2-3, with 8 bases lining up with TRBD2. Germline V gives CDR1 SGDLS, CDR2 YYNGEE. The CDR3 covers 15 residues. The trim removed 2 bases at V and 0 bases at J, leaving 2 bases unmatched. CDR3 sequence: CASSVGGRSTDTQYF. For the CDR3, the DNA is TGTGCCAGCAGCGTGGGCGGGAGGAGCACAGATACGCAGTATTTT.

The gene calls are TRBV19 and TRBJ2-5; a possible D gene is TRBD2 (6 bases). The V end was cut by 4 bases, the J end by 4 bases, with 13 bases between. The CDR3 runs to 14 residues. CDR1 is LNHDA and CDR2 is SQIVND in the germline V gene (reference sequence). This chain's CDR3 is CASSTYGSGETQYF. The CDR3 bases are TGTGCCAGTAGTACATACGGGAGTGGAGAGACCCAGTACTTC.

J is TRBJ1-2 and V is TRBV4-2; D gene ambiguous. The germline CDR1 and CDR2 sequences are LGHNA and YNFKEQ. The CDR3 extends over 15 amino acids. The V end was cut by 2 bases, the J end by 8 bases, with 18 bases between. CDR3 sequence reads: CASSQNSINGWGYTF. CDR3 DNA: TGTGCCAGCAGCCAAAACTCCATCAATGGCTGGGGCTACACCTTC.

The chain combines TRBV28 with TRBJ2-5; 7 bases fit TRBD2. The CDR3 sequence is 14 residues long. CDR1 and CDR2 from the germline V gene are MDHEN and SYDVKM. V gave up 3 bases and J gave up 5 bases; unmatched junction bases: 6. The CDR3 sequence is CASSFGGSGETQYF. CDR3 coding DNA: TGTGCCAGCAGTTTCGGCGGGAGCGGGGAGACCCAGTACTTC. Looking up the rest from reference TRBV28 and TRBJ2-5 gives the full variable domain: DVKVTQSSRYLVKRTGEKVFLECVQDMDHENMFWYRQDPGLGLRLIYFSYDVKMKEKGDIPEGYSVSREKKERFSLILESASTNQTSMYLCASSFGGSGETQYFGPGTRLLVL.

J is TRBJ2-7 and V is TRBV18; weak D call: TRBD2 (5 bases). The CDR3 is 14 residues long. Trimming removed 2 bases at V and 6 bases at J, with 14 bases between. Per germline, CDR1 KGHSH and CDR2 LQKENI. This CDR3 reads CASSPALTGSEQYF. The CDR3 nucleotides read TGTGCCAGCTCACCAGCCCTGACGGGGAGCGAGCAGTACTTC.

The CDR3 reads CASSYPGGGSEQYF. CDR3 nucleotides: TGTGCCAGCAGTTACCCAGGGGGCGGGAGCGAGCAGTACTTC. V and J are TRBV6-5 and TRBJ2-7; D possibly corresponds to TRBD1 (8 bases). The V gene lost 2 bases and the J gene lost 6 bases, with 14 bases spanning the gap. The CDR3 covers 14 residues. CDR1 MNHEY and CDR2 SVGAGI come from the germline V gene.

The rearrangement joins TRBV7-9 to TRBJ2-3; 9 bases line up with TRBD1. The CDR3 totals 15 residues. J lost 1 base, V lost 6 bases, and 5 bases had no gene match. In germline, CDR1 is SEHNR, CDR2 FQNEAQ (reference sequence). Written as DNA, the CDR3 is TGTGCCAGCAGGGAGTGGGACAGGGGCACAGATACGCAGTATTTT. It translates to CASREWDRGTDTQYF.

The rearrangement joins TRBV19 to TRBJ1-4; 8 nucleotides match TRBD1. Trimming at V came to 10 bases and at J to 10 bases, leaving 8 bases not matched to a gene. The CDR3 contains 12 residues. From germline, CDR1 is LNHDA and CDR2 SQIVND (reference sequence). CDR3 nucleotide sequence: TGTGCCACCGGGACAGGCAGGGGAAAACTGTTTTTT. It yields the protein CATGTGRGKLFF.

On this clone: Other nucleotide sequences from this sample produce the same CDR3. The rearrangement uses TRBV6-5 and TRBJ2-7; weak D call: TRBD1 (6 bases). Germline CDR1 reads MNHEY; CDR2 reads SVGAGI. Deletions cut 4 bases from V and 0 bases from J, with 10 bases between. This CDR3 has 14 residues. This CDR3 is CASSSTGSSYEQYF. As DNA, the CDR3 is TGTGCCAGCAGTTCAACAGGGAGCTCCTACGAGCAGTACTTC.

The chain recombines TRBV7-6 with TRBJ1-2; D is undetermined. The V and J ends lost 5 bases and 2 bases respectively, with 9 bases between them. This CDR3 has 13 residues. Germline CDR1 reads SGHVS; CDR2 reads FNYEAQ. This CDR3 is CASSRTENYGYTF. DNA for the CDR3: TGTGCCAGCAGCCGGACGGAAAACTATGGCTACACCTTC.

This sequence joins TRBV7-2 and TRBJ2-7; 10 bases are shared with TRBD2. The CDR3 covers 15 residues. Germline trimming cut 3 bases from V and 4 bases from J; bases unmatched to any gene: 6. Germline CDR1 is SGHTA and CDR2 is FQGNSA. The DNA of the CDR3 is TGTGCCAGCAGCTTGGCCGGGACTAGCGATTACGAGCAGTACTTC. Translating it yields CASSLAGTSDYEQYF.

The chain employs TRBV4-3 and TRBJ1-2; tentative D call: TRBD1 (5 bases). V was pared by 0 bases and J by 4 bases, with 12 bases between. The length of the CDR3 is 15 residues. Germline V gene sequence: CDR1 LGHNA, CDR2 YSLEER. The CDR3, as DNA: TGCGCCAGCAGCCAAGATATTGAGGGGCTCTATGGCTACACCTTC. Amino acid sequence: CASSQDIEGLYGYTF.

The chain has TRBV7-6 and TRBJ2-3; 11 bases match TRBD2. The V and J ends lost 5 bases and 5 bases, in that order; junction bases with no gene match: 9. From germline, CDR1 is SGHVS and CDR2 FNYEAQ. The CDR3 runs to 16 residues. The DNA for the CDR3 is TGTGCCAGCAGCCGCCTGACTAGCGGGAAGGGAGATACGCAGTATTTT. Translation gives CASSRLTSGKGDTQYF.

The rearrangement uses TRBV5-4 and TRBJ1-2; D may be TRBD1 (6 bases). Looked up from germline, CDR1 is SGHNT and CDR2 is YYREEE (reference sequence). Trimming took off 0 bases at V and 2 bases at J, with 14 bases between the two ends. There are 16 residues in the CDR3. DNA for the CDR3: TGTGCCAGCAGCTTGGTCGGCAGGGGTAAGAACTATGGCTACACCTTC. Translated: CASSLVGRGKNYGYTF.

CDR3 in DNA: TGTGCCAGCAGCGGCGGGGCACGAAGATCCTACGAGCAGTACTTC. It translates to CASSGGARRSYEQYF. The V call is TRBV7-9, the J call TRBJ2-7; the D gene is possibly TRBD2 (6 bases). Trimming left V 5 bases short and J 1 base short, with 15 bases between. Germline loops: CDR1 SEHNR, CDR2 FQNEAQ (reference sequence). The CDR3 sequence is 15 residues long.

The gene calls are TRBV12-2 and TRBJ2-1; the table's TRBD2 call for D was not verified on the DNA. TRBV12-2 is shown as a pseudogene. This CDR3 has 20 residues. CDR3 in amino acids: CASRLGILAGGESSYNEQFF. The CDR3 nucleotides read TGTGCAAGTCGCTTAGGAATACTAGCGGGAGGTGAGAGCTCCTACAATGAGCAGTTCTTC.

The V call is TRBV6-5, the J call TRBJ1-5; D unclear. The germline V gene encodes CDR1 MNHEY and CDR2 SVGAGI. V shed 0 bases and J shed 4 bases, with 10 bases lying between them. The CDR3 has 15 residues. The DNA of the CDR3 is TGTGCCAGCAGTTACTCAAGGCTGGGTAATCAGCCCCAGCATTTT. This translates into CASSYSRLGNQPQHF.

The chain combines TRBV5-1 with TRBJ2-1, with D tentatively TRBD2 (5 bases). This CDR3 spans 16 amino acids. Germline CDR1 and CDR2: SGHRS and YFSETQ. V was shortened by 0 bases and J by 3 bases, with 13 bases between the two germline ends. This CDR3 reads CASSLATPGVYNEQFF. CDR3 coding DNA: TGCGCCAGCAGCTTGGCCACCCCCGGGGTCTACAATGAGCAGTTCTTC.

The chain carries TRBV7-9 and TRBJ2-5, with 7 nucleotides matching TRBD1. This CDR3 has 19 amino acids. With V trimmed by 6 bases and J by 2 bases, 21 bases remained unmatched. Germline V gene lookup returns CDR1 SEHNR and CDR2 FQNEAQ (reference sequence). The CDR3 is CASSSDRVNRRDPQETQYF. In DNA form, the CDR3 reads TGTGCCAGCAGTTCCGACAGGGTGAATAGACGAGACCCACAAGAGACCCAGTACTTC.

The chain has TRBV7-2 and TRBJ2-3, with 8 bases matching TRBD2. The germline gives CDR1 SGHTA, CDR2 FQGNSA. J gave up 2 bases and V 4 bases, and 5 bases lay outside the gene matches. The CDR3 sequence is 15 residues long. CDR3 DNA sequence: TGTGCCAGCAGCTACCTAGCGGGTCTCACAGATACGCAGTATTTT. Its protein product is CASSYLAGLTDTQYF.

This rearrangement joins TRBV19 to TRBJ2-4, with D perhaps TRBD2 (5 bases). V was clipped by 8 bases and J by 1 base, with 9 bases between them. CDR1 and CDR2 from the germline V gene are LNHDA and SQIVND (reference sequence). The CDR3 consists of 13 residues. The CDR3 loop is CASRGSAKNIQYF. The CDR3 nucleotides are TGTGCCAGTCGGGGTTCCGCCAAAAACATTCAGTACTTC.

The CDR3 loop is CSVATALGEEKLFF. The CDR3 DNA is TGCAGCGTTGCTACAGCCCTCGGGGAAGAAAAACTGTTTTTT. The J gene is TRBJ1-4, the V gene TRBV29-1; D is unclear. Germline assignment: CDR1 SQVTM and CDR2 ANQGSEA. This CDR3 region has 14 residues. Trimming removed 4 bases at V and 8 bases at J, with 17 bases between.